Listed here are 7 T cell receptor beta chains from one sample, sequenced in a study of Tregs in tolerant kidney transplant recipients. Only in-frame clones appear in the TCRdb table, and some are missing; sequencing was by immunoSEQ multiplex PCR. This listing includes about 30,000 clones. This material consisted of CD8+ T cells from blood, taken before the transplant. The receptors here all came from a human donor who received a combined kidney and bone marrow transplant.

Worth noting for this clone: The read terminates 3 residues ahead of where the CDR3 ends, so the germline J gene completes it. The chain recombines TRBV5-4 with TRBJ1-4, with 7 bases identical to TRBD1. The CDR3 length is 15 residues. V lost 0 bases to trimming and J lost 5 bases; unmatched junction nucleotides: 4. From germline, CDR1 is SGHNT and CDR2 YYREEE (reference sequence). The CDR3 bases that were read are TGTGCCAGCAGCTTGGCGTCGGGACAGAATGAAAAA. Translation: CASSLASGQNEK. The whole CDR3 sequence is CASSLASGQNEKLFF.

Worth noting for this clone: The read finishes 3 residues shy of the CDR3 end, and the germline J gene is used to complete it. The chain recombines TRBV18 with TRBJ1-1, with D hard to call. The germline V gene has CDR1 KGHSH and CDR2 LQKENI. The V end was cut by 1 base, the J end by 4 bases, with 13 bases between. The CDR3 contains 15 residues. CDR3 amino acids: CASSPRNHKSTEAFF. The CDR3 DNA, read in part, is TGTGCCAGCTCACCACGTAACCACAAGAGCACTGAA.

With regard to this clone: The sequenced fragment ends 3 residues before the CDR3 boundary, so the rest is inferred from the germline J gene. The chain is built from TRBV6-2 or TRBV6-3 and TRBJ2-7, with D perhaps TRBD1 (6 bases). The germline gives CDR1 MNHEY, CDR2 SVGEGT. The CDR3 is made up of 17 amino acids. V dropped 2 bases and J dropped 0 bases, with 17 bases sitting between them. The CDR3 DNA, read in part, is TGTGCCAGCAGTTACACGAGGAGTACAGGGAGCTCCTACGAG. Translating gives CASSYTRSTGSSYE. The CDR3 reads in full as CASSYTRSTGSSYEQYF.

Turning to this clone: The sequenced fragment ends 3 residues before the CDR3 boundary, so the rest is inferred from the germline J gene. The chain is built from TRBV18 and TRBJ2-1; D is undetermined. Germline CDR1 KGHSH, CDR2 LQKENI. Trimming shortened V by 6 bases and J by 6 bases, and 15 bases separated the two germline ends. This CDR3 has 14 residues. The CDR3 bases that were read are TGTGCCAGCTCTCAGAACGAGGCTGGCAATGAG. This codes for CASSQNEAGNE. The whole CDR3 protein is CASSQNEAGNEQFF.

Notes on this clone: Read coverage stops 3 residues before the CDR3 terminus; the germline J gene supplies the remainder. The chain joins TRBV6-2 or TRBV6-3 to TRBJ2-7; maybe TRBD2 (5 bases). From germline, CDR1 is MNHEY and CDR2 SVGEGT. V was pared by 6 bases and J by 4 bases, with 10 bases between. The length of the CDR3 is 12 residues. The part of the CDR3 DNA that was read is TGTGCCAGCAGCCAGGACTCTTACGAG. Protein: CASSQDSYE. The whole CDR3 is CASSQDSYEQYF.

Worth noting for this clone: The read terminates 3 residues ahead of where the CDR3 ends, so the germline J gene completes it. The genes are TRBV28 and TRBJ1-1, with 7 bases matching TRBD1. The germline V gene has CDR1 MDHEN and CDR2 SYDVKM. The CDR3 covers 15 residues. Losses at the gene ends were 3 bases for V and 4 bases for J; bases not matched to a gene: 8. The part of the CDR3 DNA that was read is TGTGCCAGCAGTTTGGGACAGTTAATCTTCACTGAA. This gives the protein CASSLGQLIFTE. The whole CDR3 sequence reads CASSLGQLIFTEAFF.

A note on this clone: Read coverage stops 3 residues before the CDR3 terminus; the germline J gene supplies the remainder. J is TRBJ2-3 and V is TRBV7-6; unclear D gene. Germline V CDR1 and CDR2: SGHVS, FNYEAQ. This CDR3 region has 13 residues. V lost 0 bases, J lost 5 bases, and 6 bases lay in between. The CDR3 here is CASSLAAVDTQYF. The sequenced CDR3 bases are TGTGCCAGCAGCTTAGCCGCGGTAGATACG. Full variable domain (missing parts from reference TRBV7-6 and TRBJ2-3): GAGVSQSPRYKVTKRGQDVALRCDPISGHVSLYWYRQALGQGPEFLTYFNYEAQQDKSGLPNDRFSAERPEGSISTLTIQRTEQRDSAMYRCASSLAAVDTQYFGPGTRLTVL.